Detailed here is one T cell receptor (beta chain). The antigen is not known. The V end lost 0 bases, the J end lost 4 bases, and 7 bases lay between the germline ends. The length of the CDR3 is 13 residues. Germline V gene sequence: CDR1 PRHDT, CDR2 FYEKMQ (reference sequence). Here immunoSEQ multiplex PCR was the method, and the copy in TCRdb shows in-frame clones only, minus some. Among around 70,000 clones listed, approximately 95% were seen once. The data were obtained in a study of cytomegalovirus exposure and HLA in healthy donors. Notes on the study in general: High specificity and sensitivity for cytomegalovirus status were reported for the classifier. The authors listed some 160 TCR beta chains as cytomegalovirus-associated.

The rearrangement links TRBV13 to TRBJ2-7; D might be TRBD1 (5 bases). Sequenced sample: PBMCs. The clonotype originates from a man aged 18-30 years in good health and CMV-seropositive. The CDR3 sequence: CASSLGQGYEQYF. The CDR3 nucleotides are TGTGCCAGCAGCTTAGGCCAGGGTTACGAGCAGTACTTC. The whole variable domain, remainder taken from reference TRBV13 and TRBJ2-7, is AAGVIQSPRHLIKEKRETATLKCYPIPRHDTVYWYQQGPGQDPQFLISFYEKMQSDKGSIPDRFSAQQFSDYHSELNMSSLELGDSALYFCASSLGQGYEQYFGPGTRLTVT.